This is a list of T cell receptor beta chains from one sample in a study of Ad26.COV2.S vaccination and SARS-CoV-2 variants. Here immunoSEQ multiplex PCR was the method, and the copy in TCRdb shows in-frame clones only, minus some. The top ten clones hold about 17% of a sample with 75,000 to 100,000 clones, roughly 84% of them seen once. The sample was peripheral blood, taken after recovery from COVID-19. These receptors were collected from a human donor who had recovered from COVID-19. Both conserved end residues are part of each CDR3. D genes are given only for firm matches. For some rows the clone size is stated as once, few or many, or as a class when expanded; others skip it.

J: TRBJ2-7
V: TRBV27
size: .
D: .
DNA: TGTGCCAGCAGGATAGATCTTATGGGGTACGAGCAGTACTTC
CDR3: CASRIDLMGYEQYF

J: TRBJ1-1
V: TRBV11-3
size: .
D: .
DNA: TGTGCCAGCAGCTTAGATCGGGAAGCTTTCTTT
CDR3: CASSLDREAFF

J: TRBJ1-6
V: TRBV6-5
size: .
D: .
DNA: TGTGCCAGCAAACGCTCCTATAATTCACCCCTCCACTTT
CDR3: CASKRSYNSPLHF

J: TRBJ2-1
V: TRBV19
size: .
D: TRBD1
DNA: TGTGCCAGTAGTATAGCGCGGACAGGGGCCCTCTACAATGAGCAGTTCTTC
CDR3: CASSIARTGALYNEQFF

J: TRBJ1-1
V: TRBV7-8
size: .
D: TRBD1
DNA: TGTGCCAGCAGCTTAGCGCGACAGGGCGGCACTGAAGCTTTCTTT
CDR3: CASSLARQGGTEAFF

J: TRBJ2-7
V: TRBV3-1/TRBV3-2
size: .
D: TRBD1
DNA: TGTGCCAGCAGCCAAACAGGGGGCGCCTACGAGCAGTACTTC
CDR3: CASSQTGGAYEQYF

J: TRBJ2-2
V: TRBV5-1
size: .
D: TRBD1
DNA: TGCGCCAGCACCACAGGGGGCGCGGACACCGGGGAGCTGTTTTTT
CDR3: CASTTGGADTGELFF

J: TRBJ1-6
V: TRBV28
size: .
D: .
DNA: TGTGCCAGCAGCACAGGACTGCCTGGGTCACCCCTCCACTTT
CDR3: CASSTGLPGSPLHF

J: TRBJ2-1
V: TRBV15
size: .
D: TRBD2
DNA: TGTGCCACCAGCGGACTAGCGGGAGGGCAAGGTTCACCCTACAATGAGCAGTTCTTC
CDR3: CATSGLAGGQGSPYNEQFF

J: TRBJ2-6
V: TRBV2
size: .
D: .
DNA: TGTGCCAGCAGAGCCACAGGGAACGGGGCCAACGTCCTGACTTTC
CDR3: CASRATGNGANVLTF

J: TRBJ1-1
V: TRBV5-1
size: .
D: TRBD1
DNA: TGCGCCAGCAGCTTGGGACAGGGGGCAACTGAAGCTTTCTTT
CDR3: CASSLGQGATEAFF

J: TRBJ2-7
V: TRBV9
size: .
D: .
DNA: TGTGCCAGCAGCGTAGACCTTGCTGGCGCCGAGCAGTACTTC
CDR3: CASSVDLAGAEQYF

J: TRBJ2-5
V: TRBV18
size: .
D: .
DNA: TGTGCCAGCTCACCAGGGGAGACCCAGTACTTC
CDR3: CASSPGETQYF

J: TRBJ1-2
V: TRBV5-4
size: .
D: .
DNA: TGTGCCAGCAGCCCCGGTCGGGCGGATCACTATGGCTACACCTTC
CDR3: CASSPGRADHYGYTF

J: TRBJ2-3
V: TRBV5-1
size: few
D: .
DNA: TGCGCCAGCAGTTCAGCCGGGACTTTCACAGATACGCAGTATTTT
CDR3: CASSSAGTFTDTQYF

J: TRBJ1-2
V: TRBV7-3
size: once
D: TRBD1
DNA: TGTGCCAGCAGCCCGAGACAGGGCAACTATGGCTACACCTTC
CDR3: CASSPRQGNYGYTF

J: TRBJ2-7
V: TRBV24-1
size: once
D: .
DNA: TGTGCCACCAGTGACGGGGGGACAGCTTACGAGCAGTACTTC
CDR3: CATSDGGTAYEQYF

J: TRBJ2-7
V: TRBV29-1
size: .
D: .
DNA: TGCAGCGTTGAGGTTTCAGGGTTTGGCGAGCAGTACTTC
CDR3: CSVEVSGFGEQYF

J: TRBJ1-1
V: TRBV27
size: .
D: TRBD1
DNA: TGTGCCAGCAGTTCACGACAGGGGAACACTGAAGCTTTCTTT
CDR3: CASSSRQGNTEAFF

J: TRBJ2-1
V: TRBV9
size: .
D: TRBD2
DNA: TGTGCCAGCAGCGGCGGGAGGGCCTCCTACAATGAGCAGTTCTTC
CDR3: CASSGGRASYNEQFF

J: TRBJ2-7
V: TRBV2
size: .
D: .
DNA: TGTGCCAGCAGACAGGAAAACTACGAGCAGTACTTC
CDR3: CASRQENYEQYF

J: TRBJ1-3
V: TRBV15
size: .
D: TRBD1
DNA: TGTGCCACCAGCAGATATACAGGGGGCTCTGGAAACACCATATATTTT
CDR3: CATSRYTGGSGNTIYF

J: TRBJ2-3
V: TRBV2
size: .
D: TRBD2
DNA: TGTGCCAGCAGGGCCCAGGGAGCGGGAGGCACAGATACGCAGTATTTT
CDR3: CASRAQGAGGTDTQYF

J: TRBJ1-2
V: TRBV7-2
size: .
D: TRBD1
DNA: TGTGCCAGCCGGATGAGGGGACAGGGGAGTAACTATGGCTACACCTTC
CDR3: CASRMRGQGSNYGYTF

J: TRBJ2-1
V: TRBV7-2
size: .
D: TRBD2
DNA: TGTGCCAGCAGCATCGGACTAGGGGCCAATGAGCAGTTCTTC
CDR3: CASSIGLGANEQFF

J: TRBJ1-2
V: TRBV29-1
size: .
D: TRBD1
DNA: TGCAGCGTTGATACCGGGACAGGGCTCTATGGCTACACCTTC
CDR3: CSVDTGTGLYGYTF

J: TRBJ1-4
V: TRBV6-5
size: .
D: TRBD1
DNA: TGTGCCAGCAGACCGGGACAGTCTAATGAAAAACTGTTTTTT
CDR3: CASRPGQSNEKLFF

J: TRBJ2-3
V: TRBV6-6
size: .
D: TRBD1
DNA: TGTGCCAGCAGTTACCGGGACAGGGCCACAGATACGCAGTATTTT
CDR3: CASSYRDRATDTQYF

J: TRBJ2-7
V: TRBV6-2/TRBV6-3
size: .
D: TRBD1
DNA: TGTGCCAGCAGGTACACAGGGGTCGGAGCCTACGAGCAGTACTTC
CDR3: CASRYTGVGAYEQYF

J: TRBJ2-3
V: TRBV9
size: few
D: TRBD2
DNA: TGTGCCAGCAGCGTAGAGGGTACGGGAGGAAGCACAGATACGCAGTATTTT
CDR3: CASSVEGTGGSTDTQYF

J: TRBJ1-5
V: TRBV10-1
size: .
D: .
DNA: TGCGCCAGCAGTGACGGCTTATGGCCCCAGCATTTT
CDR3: CASSDGLWPQHF

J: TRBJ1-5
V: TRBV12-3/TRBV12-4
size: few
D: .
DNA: TGTGCCAGCAGCCGGGTTGATCTACCCCAGCATTTT
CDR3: CASSRVDLPQHF

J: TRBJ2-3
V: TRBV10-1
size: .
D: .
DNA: TGCGCCAGCAGTGAGTCGACAGGATACACAGATACGCAGTATTTT
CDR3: CASSESTGYTDTQYF

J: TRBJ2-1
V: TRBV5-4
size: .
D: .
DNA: TGTGCCAGCAGCTATACAGATGAGCAGTTCTTC
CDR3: CASSYTDEQFF

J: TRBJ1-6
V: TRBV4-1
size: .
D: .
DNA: TGCGCCAGCAGCCAATTGAGTGCGGGCAGATTGGATTCACCCCTCCACTTT
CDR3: CASSQLSAGRLDSPLHF

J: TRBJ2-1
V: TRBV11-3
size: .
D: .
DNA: TGTGCCAGCAGCTCTTTACGGGCCAATGAGCAGTTCTTC
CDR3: CASSSLRANEQFF

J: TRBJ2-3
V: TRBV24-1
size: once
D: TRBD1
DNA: TGTGCCACCAGTGGGGACAGGGTCACAGATACGCAGTATTTT
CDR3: CATSGDRVTDTQYF

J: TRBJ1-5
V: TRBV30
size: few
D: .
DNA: TGTGCCTGGCCCCGGGTGCTCAATCAGCCCCAGCATTTT
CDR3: CAWPRVLNQPQHF

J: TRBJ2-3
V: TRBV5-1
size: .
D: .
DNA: TGCGCCAGCAGCTTGGCTCAAACCAAGGGAGATACGCAGTATTTT
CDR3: CASSLAQTKGDTQYF

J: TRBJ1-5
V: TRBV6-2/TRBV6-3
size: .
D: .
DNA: TGTGCCAGCAGTCGTCGGACGGCCAATCAGCCCCAGCATTTT
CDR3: CASSRRTANQPQHF

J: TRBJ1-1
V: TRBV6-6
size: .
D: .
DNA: TGTGCCAGCAGTTACTCCAAAGGCGTTCGGGACAAAGCTTTCTTT
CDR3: CASSYSKGVRDKAFF

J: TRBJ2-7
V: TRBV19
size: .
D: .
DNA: TGTGCCAGTAGTCCCAGGACGGAGCTGGGAGAGCAGTACTTC
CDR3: CASSPRTELGEQYF

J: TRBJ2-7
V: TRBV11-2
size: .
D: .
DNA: TGTGCCAGCAGCTGGGGCGGGGACACAGCCTACGAGCAGTACTTC
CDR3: CASSWGGDTAYEQYF

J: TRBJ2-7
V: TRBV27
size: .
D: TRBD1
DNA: TGTGCCAGCAGTGTACAGGGGTACGAGCAGTACTTC
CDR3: CASSVQGYEQYF

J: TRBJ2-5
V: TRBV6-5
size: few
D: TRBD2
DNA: TGTGGAGTAGCGGGACAAGAGACCCAGTACTTC
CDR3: CGVAGQETQYF

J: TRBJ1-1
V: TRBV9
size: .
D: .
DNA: TGTGCCAGCAGCGTAGATCCTTCTGGGGTAGGGGCTGAAGCTTTCTTT
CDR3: CASSVDPSGVGAEAFF

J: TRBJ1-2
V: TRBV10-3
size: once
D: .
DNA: TGTGCCATCAGTTCACGGACTGGGAACTATGGCTACACCTTC
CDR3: CAISSRTGNYGYTF

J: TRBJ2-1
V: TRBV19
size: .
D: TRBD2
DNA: TGTGCCAGTAGTATATTTAGCGGGAGGGCCTCGGGGAATGAGCAGTTCTTC
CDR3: CASSIFSGRASGNEQFF

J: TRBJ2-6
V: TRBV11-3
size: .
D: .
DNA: TGTGCCAGCAGCTTAGGGGGGTCTGGGGCCAACGTCCTGACTTTC
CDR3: CASSLGGSGANVLTF

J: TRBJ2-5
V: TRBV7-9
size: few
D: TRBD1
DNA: TGTGCCAGCAGCGCCGGGACAGGGCGAGAGACCCAGTACTTC
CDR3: CASSAGTGRETQYF

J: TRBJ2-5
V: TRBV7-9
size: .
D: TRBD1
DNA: TGTGCCAGCAGCGCAACGACAGGGGGGGCAGAGACCCAGTACTTC
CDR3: CASSATTGGAETQYF

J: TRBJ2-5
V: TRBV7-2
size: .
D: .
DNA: TGTGCCAGCAGCTCAGGCGACTACCAAGAGACCCAGTACTTC
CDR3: CASSSGDYQETQYF

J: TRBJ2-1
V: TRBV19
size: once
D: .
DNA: TGTGCCAGTAGTCTTGGCGGCCAGTCCTTGGGCAATGAGCAGTTCTTC
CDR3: CASSLGGQSLGNEQFF